This TCR beta chain came from a study of blood T cell repertoires in COVID-19 (dated by TCRdb to the early 2020s). For context, the study as a whole: Samples covering the acute and convalescent phases of COVID-19 were provided by collaborators in the United States, Italy and Spain. The prospective study material was composed of cDNA or gDNA derived from T cells, B-cell-depleted T cells, or PBMCs. Subjects who had been exposed to COVID-19, were actively infected with it, or had recovered from it provided the deeply sampled blood TCRbeta repertoires that made up the dataset. The repertoires were released in a freely available public database intended as a resource for research on the immune response to SARS-CoV-2. The samples were drawn from the first 160 participants of the ongoing ImmuneRACE study and from about 1,200 subjects provided by 6 global collaborators. The sample metadata nearly always contained a de-identified subject ID, COVID-19 status, age in years and sex. Where HLA class I and class II types were available, the types were taken from metadata supplied by the sample provider, not from assay-based typing. Study-level results and caveats: How much clinical and demographic metadata was included differed by source and by participant, and the metadata was provided uncurated.

A remark on this clone: Its antigen is currently not known. Base qualities are not provided; no much larger clone lies one nucleotide away.

The immunoSEQ Assay, a bias-controlled multiplex PCR, was used to amplify TCRbeta CDR3 regions from genomic DNA. The source study handled its data this way. Nucleated cell counts per sample were estimated from amplification of reference gene primers within the assay. To quantify the absolute abundance of each unique TCRbeta CDR3 rearrangement, sequence reads were collapsed and filtered. For each sample, productive Simpson clonality was calculated as the square root of Simpson's diversity index across productive rearrangements. TCRdb mirrors the immuneACCESS table, restricted to in-frame sequences. Some clones are absent from its copies; in checked studies, under half trace to an unresolved V gene, and the reason for the others is unknown. That table furnishes V, J and clone size, whereas the DNA furnished D and trimming. The sample includes roughly 120,000 clones, with more than 60% observed a single time. In total, the top ten clones hold about 6.6% of the sample.

Whole blood was collected in K2EDTA tubes by collaborating institutions according to the institutions' own protocols. For TCRbeta analysis, collaborator samples were shipped as frozen whole blood, as isolated PBMCs, or as DNA extracted from either sample type. CDR1 SGHTA and CDR2 FQGNSA were looked up in the germline V gene. From its cysteine to its phenylalanine, the CDR3 spans 15 amino acids. Here the CDR3 DNA is all that survives: 45 bases in frame from base 1. V is cut by 3 bases and J by 4 bases, and the space between the germline ends is 15 bases. The clonotype was recovered from a man in his 70s with acute or convalescent COVID-19. Source material: peripheral blood. The chain is made from TRBV7-2 and TRBJ2-5; 5 matching bases give a weak D call of TRBD2. The CDR3 protein sequence reads: CASSFTRGGGETQYF. The nucleotide sequence is TGTGCCAGCAGCTTTACGCGCGGCGGAGGAGAGACCCAGTACTTC.